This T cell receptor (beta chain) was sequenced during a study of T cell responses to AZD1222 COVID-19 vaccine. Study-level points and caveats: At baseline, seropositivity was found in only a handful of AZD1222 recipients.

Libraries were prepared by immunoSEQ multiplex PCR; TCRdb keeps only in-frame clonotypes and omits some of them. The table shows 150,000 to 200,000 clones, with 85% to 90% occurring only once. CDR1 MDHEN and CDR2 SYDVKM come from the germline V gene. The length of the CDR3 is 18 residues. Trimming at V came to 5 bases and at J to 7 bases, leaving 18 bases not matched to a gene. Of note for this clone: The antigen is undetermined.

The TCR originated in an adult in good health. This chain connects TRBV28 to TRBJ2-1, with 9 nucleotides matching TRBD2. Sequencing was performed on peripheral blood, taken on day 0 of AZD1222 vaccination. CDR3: CASSPIDSGGGDKNEQFF. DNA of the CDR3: TGTGCCAGCAGTCCGATTGATAGCGGGGGCGGGGATAAAAATGAGCAGTTCTTC.